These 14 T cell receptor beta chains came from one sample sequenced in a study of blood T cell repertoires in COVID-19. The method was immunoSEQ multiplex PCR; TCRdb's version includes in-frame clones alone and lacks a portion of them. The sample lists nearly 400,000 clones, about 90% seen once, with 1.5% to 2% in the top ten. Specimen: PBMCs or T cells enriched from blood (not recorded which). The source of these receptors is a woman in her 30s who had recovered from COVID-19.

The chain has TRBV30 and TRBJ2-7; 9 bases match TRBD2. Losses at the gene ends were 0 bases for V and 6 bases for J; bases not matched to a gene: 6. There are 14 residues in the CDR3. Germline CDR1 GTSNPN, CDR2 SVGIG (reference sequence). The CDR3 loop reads CAWSVYAGGSEQYF. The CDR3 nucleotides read TGTGCCTGGAGTGTTTATGCGGGAGGGTCCGAGCAGTACTTC.

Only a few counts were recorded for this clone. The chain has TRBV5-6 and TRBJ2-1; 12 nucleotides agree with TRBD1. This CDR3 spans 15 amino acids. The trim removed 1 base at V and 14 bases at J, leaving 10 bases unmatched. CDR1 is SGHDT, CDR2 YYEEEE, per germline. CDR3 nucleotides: TGTGCCAGCAGCTTGAGTTGGGACAGGGGGCTCTCGGAGTTCTTC. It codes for CASSLSWDRGLSEFF.

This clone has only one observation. The CDR3 DNA sequence: TGTGCCAGCAGCTCAGGGTCAACTAATGAAAAACTGTTTTTT. Translated: CASSSGSTNEKLFF. V usage is TRBV9 and J usage is TRBJ1-4, with TRBD1 as a possible D gene (5 bases). V was shortened by 4 bases and J by 0 bases, with 7 bases between the two germline ends. The length of the CDR3 is 14 residues. CDR1 and CDR2 (germline): SGDLS, YYNGEE. The variable domain in full, completed from reference TRBV9 and TRBJ1-4, reads DSGVTQTPKHLITATGQRVTLRCSPRSGDLSVYWYQQSLDQGLQFLIQYYNGEERAKGNILERFSAQQFPDLHSELNLSSLELGDSALYFCASSSGSTNEKLFFGSGTQLSVL.

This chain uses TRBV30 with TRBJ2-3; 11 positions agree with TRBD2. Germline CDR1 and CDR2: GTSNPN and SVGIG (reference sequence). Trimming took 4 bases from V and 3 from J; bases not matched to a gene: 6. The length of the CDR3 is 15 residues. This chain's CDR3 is CAWTRPSGRTDTQYF. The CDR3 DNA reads TGTGCCTGGACCAGGCCTAGCGGGAGGACAGATACGCAGTATTTT.

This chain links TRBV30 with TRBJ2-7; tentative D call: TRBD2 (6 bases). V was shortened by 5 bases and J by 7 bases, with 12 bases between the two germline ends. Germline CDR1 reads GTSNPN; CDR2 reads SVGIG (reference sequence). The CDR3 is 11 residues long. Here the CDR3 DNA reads TGTGCCTGGGAGAGGGCGGGGGAGCAGTACTTC. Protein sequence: CAWERAGEQYF. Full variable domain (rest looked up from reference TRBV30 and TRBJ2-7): SQTIHQWPATLVQPVGSPLSLECTVEGTSNPNLYWYRQAAGRGLQLLFYSVGIGQISSEVPQNLSASRPQDRQFILSSKKLLLSDSGFYLCAWERAGEQYFGPGTRLTVT.

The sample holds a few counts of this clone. The CDR3 protein is CASGLSLGQGRQPQHF. In nucleotides, the CDR3 is TGTGCTAGTGGTTTGTCACTTGGACAGGGGAGGCAGCCCCAGCATTTT. This chain uses TRBV12-5 with TRBJ1-5; 9 nucleotides agree with TRBD1. The germline V gene has CDR1 LGHNT and CDR2 FRNRAP. The CDR3 sequence is 16 residues long. The ends lost 2 bases at V and 7 bases at J; junction bases unmatched: 9.

CDR3 amino acids: CASSQAGGHGNEQFF. Here the CDR3 DNA reads TGTGCCAGCAGCCAAGCCGGGGGGCACGGAAATGAGCAGTTCTTC. The chain is built from TRBV3-1 (or the pseudogene TRBV3-2) and TRBJ2-1, with a weak D call TRBD2 (7 bases). The CDR3 totals 15 residues. Germline CDR1 is LGHDT and CDR2 is YNNKEL (reference sequence). The ends were cut back, 1 base at V and 7 bases at J, with 14 bases in the middle.

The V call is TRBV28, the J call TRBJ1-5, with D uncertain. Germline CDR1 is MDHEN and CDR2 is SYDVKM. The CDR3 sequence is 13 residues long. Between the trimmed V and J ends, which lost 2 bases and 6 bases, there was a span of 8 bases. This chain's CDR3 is CASSLEGVQPQHF. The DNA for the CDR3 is TGTGCCAGCAGTTTAGAGGGTGTTCAGCCCCAGCATTTT.

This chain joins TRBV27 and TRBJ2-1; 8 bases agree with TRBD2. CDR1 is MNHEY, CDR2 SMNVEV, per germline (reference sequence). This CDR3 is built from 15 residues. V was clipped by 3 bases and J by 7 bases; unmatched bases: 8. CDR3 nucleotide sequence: TGTGCCAGCAGTTTCGGGGGCGCGGGGGGAAATGAGCAGTTCTTC. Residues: CASSFGGAGGNEQFF.

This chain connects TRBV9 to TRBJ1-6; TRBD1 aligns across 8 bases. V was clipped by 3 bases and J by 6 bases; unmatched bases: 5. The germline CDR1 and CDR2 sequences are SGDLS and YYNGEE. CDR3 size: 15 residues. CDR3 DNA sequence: TGTGCCAGCAGCGGCTGGACAGGGCTTAATTCACCCCTCCACTTT. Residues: CASSGWTGLNSPLHF.

CDR3 protein: CASSSRPNEKLFF. Here the CDR3 DNA reads TGTGCCAGCAGTTCTAGGCCGAATGAAAAACTGTTTTTT. The chain carries TRBV28 and TRBJ1-4; no clear D. The V gene's germline CDR1 is MDHEN and CDR2 SYDVKM. The CDR3 has 13 amino acids. V was clipped by 4 bases and J by 5 bases, with 8 bases between them.

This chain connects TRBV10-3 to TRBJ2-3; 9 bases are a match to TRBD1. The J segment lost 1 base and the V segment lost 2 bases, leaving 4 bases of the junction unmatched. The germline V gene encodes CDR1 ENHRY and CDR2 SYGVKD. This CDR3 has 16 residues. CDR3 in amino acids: CAISEPNRGRTDTQYF. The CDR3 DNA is TGTGCCATCAGTGAGCCAAACAGGGGGCGCACAGATACGCAGTATTTT.

CDR3 amino acids: CASGLVSAGNSPLHF. The CDR3 region has the DNA TGTGCTAGTGGTTTGGTATCGGCAGGCAATTCACCCCTCCACTTT. The V gene is TRBV12-5, the J gene TRBJ1-6, with D uncertain. CDR1 and CDR2 (germline): LGHNT, FRNRAP. Trimming took 0 bases from V and 7 from J, leaving 10 bases between them. The CDR3 consists of 15 residues.

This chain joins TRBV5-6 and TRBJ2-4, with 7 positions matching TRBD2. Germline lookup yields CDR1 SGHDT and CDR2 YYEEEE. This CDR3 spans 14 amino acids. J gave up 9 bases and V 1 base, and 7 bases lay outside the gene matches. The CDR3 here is CASSLLEGGSIQYF. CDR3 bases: TGTGCCAGCAGCTTGCTCGAAGGCGGGAGCATTCAGTACTTC. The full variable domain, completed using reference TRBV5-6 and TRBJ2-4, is DAGVTQSPTHLIKTRGQQVTLRCSPKSGHDTVSWYQQALGQGPQFIFQYYEEEERQRGNFPDRFSGHQFPNYSSELNVNALLLGDSALYLCASSLLEGGSIQYFGAGTRLSVL.